Sequencing of this T cell receptor beta chain was carried out in a study of read filtering for tumor transcriptome and immune sequencing. Study as a whole: Mean patient age was approximately 66 years, range roughly 45 to 85; roughly 18 male, some 14 female. DNase treatment preceded whole-transcriptome library preparation. R-ISS stage counts were fewer than ten for I, approximately 16 for II, 6 or 7 for III.

This clonotype was counted a few times. Its antigen remains unknown. Findings of the study overall: The sorted CD138-negative fraction was a mixed bone marrow immune population, not purified T cells.

Germline trimming cut 6 bases from V and 5 bases from J; bases unmatched to any gene: 12. Germline V lookup: CDR1 SQVTM, CDR2 ANQGSEA. This CDR3 spans 15 amino acids. From approximately 430 ng of RNA, a library with molecular barcoded alpha/delta and beta/gamma adaptors was made. TCRdb independently ran MiXCR on the reads; one entry per CDR3 protein. The table lists 35,000 to 40,000 distinct CDR3 sequences, roughly an eighth of them singletons, with around 36% in the top ten. The chain is built from TRBV29-1 and TRBJ2-1, with TRBD2 matching 8 bases. This TCR derives from a donor at least 40 years old with multiple myeloma. Sequenced sample: a population of CD138-negative cells sorted from bone marrow. Here the CDR3 DNA reads TGCAGCGTCGGGACTAGTGGGAGGGCCAACAATGAGCAGTTCTTC. This gives the protein CSVGTSGRANNEQFF.